This paragraph covers one T cell receptor (beta chain) sequence. Antigen unknown. The entry originates in a study of cytomegalovirus exposure and HLA in healthy donors. The CDR3 extends over 14 amino acids. Germline V gene sequence: CDR1 SGHRS, CDR2 YFSETQ. With 4 bases clipped from V and 8 bases from J, the junction kept 11 bases outside the gene matches. Study observations and caveats: Accurate predictions that matched the HLA-A and HLA-B alleles of most subjects were reportedly made from TCR beta sequences.

The primer mix had 60 Vbeta and 13 Jbeta primers. Sequencing was performed with immunoSEQ multiplex PCR; in TCRdb, only in-frame clones are kept and a portion is missing. The sample shows some 94,000 clones, about 80% of them seen only once. Material for sequencing was PBMCs. The rearrangement uses TRBV5-1 and TRBJ2-7; 8 bases match TRBD1. The receptor's source is a man aged 35 to 55 in good health and CMV-seronegative. This CDR3 reads CASSSPGGPSKQYF. The DNA for the CDR3 is TGCGCCAGCAGCAGCCCAGGGGGCCCGAGTAAGCAGTACTTC.